The 2 T cell receptor beta chains presented below share a single source sample, sequenced in a study of blood T cell repertoires in COVID-19. The method was immunoSEQ multiplex PCR; TCRdb's version includes in-frame clones alone and lacks a portion of them. The table includes some 150,000 clones, 76% detected once. The sample comprised peripheral blood. All receptors come from a man in his fifties or sixties with acute or convalescent COVID-19.

This chain uses TRBV7-2 with TRBJ2-1, with D maybe TRBD2 (6 bases). CDR1 and CDR2 (germline): SGHTA, FQGNSA. The CDR3 loop spans 15 amino acids. Deletions cut 3 bases from V and 6 bases from J, with 15 bases between. As DNA, the CDR3 is TGTGCCAGCAGCTTCGGGACTTTGCAAGGCAATGAGCAGTTCTTC. Translating gives CASSFGTLQGNEQFF. Looking up the rest from reference TRBV7-2 and TRBJ2-1 gives the full variable domain: GAGVSQSPSNKVTEKGKDVELRCDPISGHTALYWYRQSLGQGLEFLIYFQGNSAPDKSGLPSDRFSAERTGGSVSTLTIQRTQQEDSAVYLCASSFGTLQGNEQFFGPGTRLTVL.

The CDR3 DNA reads TGTGCCAGCAGTTCAGCTGGGACAGGGAAAAACATTCAGTACTTC. Encoded protein: CASSSAGTGKNIQYF. V usage is TRBV27 and J usage is TRBJ2-4, with 9 bases matching TRBD1. Germline lookup yields CDR1 MNHEY and CDR2 SMNVEV (reference sequence). V gave up 4 bases and J gave up 4 bases; unmatched junction bases: 5. The CDR3 consists of 15 residues.